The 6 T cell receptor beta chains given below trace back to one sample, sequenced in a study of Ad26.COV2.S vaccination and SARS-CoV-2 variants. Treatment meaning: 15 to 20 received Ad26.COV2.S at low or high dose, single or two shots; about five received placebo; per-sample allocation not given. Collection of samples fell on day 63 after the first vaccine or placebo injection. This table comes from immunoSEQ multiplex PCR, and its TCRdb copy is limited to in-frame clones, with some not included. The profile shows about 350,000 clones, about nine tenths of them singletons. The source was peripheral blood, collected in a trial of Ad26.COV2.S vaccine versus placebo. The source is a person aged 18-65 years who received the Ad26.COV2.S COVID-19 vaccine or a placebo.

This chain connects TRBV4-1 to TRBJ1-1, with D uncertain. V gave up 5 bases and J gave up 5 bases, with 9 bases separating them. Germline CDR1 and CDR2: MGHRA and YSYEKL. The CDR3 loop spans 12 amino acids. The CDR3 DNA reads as TGCGCCAGCAGCGCACAAGAAACTGAAGCTTTCTTT. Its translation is CASSAQETEAFF.

The CDR3 DNA reads TGTGCCAGCAGTTCTCCCGGGACATCAACCTACAATGAGCAGTTCTTC. Its translation is CASSSPGTSTYNEQFF. The chain couples TRBV27 to TRBJ2-1, with D perhaps matching TRBD1 (6 bases). The CDR3 is made up of 16 amino acids. The V and J ends lost 4 bases and 2 bases respectively, with 15 bases between them. CDR1 and CDR2 from the germline V gene are MNHEY and SMNVEV (reference sequence).

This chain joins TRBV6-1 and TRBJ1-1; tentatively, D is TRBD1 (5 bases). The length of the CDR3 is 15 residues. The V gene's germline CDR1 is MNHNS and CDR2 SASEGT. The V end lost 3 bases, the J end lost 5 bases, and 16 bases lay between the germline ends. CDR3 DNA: TGTGCCAGCAGTGAGGGGGGGTACCTGGATACTGAAGCTTTCTTT. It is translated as CASSEGGYLDTEAFF.

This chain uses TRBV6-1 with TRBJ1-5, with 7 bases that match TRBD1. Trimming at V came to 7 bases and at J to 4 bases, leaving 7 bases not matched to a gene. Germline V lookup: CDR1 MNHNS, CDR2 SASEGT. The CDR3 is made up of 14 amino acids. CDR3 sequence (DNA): TGTGCCAGCACTTGGACAGGAGAAAATCAGCCCCAGCATTTT. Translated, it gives CASTWTGENQPQHF.

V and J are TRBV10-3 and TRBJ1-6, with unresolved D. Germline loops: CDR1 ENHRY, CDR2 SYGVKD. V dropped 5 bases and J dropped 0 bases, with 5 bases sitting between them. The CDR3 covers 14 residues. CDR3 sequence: CAISQSSYNSPLHF. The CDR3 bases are TGTGCCATCAGTCAGAGCTCCTATAATTCACCCCTCCACTTT.

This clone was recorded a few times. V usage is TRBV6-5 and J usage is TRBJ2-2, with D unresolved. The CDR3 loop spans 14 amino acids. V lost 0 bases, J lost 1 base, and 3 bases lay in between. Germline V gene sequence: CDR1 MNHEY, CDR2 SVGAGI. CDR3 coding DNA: TGTGCCAGCAGTTACTCGCGGAACACCGGGGAGCTGTTTTTT. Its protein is CASSYSRNTGELFF.